The clone carrying this T cell receptor (beta chain) was observed a few times. These data originate in a study of CD8+ T cells in alopecia areata. Following extraction, RNA underwent reverse transcription to cDNA, which served as the sequencing template. Assay: immunoSEQ multiplex PCR; the TCRdb copy retains only in-frame clones and omits some. The profile shows about 98,000 clones, around two fifths of them singletons. Those with alopecia areata gave lesional scalp punch biopsies and peripheral blood. Losses at the gene ends were 4 bases for V and 1 base for J; bases not matched to a gene: 5. Germline-derived CDR1 and CDR2 are SGHTA and FQGNSA. This CDR3 comprises 15 residues.

Material: CD4+ T cells sorted from blood. The chain carries TRBV7-2 and TRBJ2-3; 7 bases line up with TRBD2. This receptor was identified in a human donor with alopecia areata. CDR3 DNA: TGTGCCAGCAGCTCGGGAGGTGGAGGCACAGATACGCAGTATTTT. Translated, it gives CASSSGGGGTDTQYF.